This T cell receptor (beta chain) was observed in a study of T cells in Graves' hyperthyroidism and ophthalmopathy. There are many counts of this clonotype. Regions amplified from RNA transcripts were the TCR beta CDR3 regions. HTBI primers drove first-round RT-PCR of the TCR CDR3. TCRdb redid the calling of the multiplex PCR reads with MiXCR, one entry per CDR3 protein. The sample shows hundreds of thousands of distinct CDR3 sequences, 12% to 15% of them seen only once. PBMCs were collected from an approximately 10 ml volume of fresh peripheral blood. Sequencing input: blood. The clonotype originates from a woman in her late teens or twenties with Graves' hyperthyroidism.

CDR3 region: CASSLGDRGEDEQFF. The CDR3 nucleotides are TGTGCCAGCAGCTTAGGGGACAGGGGTGAGGATGAGCAGTTCTTC. J is TRBJ2-1 and V is TRBV11-3; TRBD1 agrees at 10 bases. V was clipped by 1 base and J by 8 bases; unmatched bases: 5. The CDR3 covers 15 residues. Germline V CDR1 and CDR2: SGHNT, YENEEA.